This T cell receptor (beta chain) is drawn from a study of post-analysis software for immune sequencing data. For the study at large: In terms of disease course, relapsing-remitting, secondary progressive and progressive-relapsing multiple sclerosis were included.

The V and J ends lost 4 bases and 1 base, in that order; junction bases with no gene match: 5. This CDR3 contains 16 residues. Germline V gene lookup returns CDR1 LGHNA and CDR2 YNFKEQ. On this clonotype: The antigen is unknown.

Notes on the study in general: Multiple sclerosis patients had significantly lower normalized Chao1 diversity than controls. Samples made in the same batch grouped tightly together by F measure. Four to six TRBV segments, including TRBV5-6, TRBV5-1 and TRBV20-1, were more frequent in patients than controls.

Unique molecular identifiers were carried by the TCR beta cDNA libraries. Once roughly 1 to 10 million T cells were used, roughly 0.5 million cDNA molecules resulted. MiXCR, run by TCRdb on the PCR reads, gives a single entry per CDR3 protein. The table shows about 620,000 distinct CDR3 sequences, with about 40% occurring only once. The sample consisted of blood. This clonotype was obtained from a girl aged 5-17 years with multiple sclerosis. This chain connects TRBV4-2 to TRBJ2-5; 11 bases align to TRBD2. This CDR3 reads CASSPGTSGPQETQYF. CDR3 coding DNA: TGTGCCAGCAGCCCGGGGACTAGCGGCCCCCAAGAGACCCAGTACTTC.